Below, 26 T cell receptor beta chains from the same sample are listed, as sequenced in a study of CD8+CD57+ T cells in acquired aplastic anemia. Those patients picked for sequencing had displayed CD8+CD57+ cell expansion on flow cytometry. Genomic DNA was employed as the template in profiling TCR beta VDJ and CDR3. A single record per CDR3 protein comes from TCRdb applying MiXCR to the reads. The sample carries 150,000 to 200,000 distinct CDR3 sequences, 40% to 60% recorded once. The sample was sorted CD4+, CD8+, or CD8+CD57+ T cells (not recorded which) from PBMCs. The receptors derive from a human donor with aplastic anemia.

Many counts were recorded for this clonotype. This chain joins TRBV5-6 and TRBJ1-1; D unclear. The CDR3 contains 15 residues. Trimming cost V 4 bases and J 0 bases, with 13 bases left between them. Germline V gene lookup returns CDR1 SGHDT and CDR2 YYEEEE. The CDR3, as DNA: TGTGCCAGCAGCCCCCCGCCTGGGCTGAACACTGAAGCTTTCTTT. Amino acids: CASSPPPGLNTEAFF. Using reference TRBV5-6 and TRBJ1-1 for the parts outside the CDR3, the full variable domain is DAGVTQSPTHLIKTRGQQVTLRCSPKSGHDTVSWYQQALGQGPQFIFQYYEEEERQRGNFPDRFSGHQFPNYSSELNVNALLLGDSALYLCASSPPPGLNTEAFFGQGTRLTVV.

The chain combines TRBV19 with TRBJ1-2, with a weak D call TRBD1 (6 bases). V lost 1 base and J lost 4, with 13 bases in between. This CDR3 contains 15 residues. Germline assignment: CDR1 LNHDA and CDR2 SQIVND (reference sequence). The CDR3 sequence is CASSIGPDSIYGYTF. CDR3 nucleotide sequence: TGTGCCAGTAGTATAGGACCGGACAGCATCTATGGCTACACCTTC. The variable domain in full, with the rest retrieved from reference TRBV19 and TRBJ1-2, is DGGITQSPKYLFRKEGQNVTLSCEQNLNHDAMYWYRQDPGQGLRLIYYSQIVNDFQKGDIAEGYSVSREKKESFPLTVTSAQKNPTAFYLCASSIGPDSIYGYTFGSGTRLTVV.

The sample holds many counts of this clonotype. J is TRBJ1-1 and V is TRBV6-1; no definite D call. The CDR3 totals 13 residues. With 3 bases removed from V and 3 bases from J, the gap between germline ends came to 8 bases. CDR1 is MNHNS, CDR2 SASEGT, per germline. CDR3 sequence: CASSEGSYTEAFF. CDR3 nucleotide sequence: TGTGCCAGCAGTGAGGGCAGTTACACTGAAGCTTTCTTT.

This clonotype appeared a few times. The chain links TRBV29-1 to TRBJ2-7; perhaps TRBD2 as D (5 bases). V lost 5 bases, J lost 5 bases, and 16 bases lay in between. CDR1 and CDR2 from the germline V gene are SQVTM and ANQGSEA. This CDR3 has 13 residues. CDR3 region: CSVRPTVRDEQYF. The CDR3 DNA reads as TGCAGCGTTAGGCCCACGGTGCGGGACGAGCAGTACTTC.

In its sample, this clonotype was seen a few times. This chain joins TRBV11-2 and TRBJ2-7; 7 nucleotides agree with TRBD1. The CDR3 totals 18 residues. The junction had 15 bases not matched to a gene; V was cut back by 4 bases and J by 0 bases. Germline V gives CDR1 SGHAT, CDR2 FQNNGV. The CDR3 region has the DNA TGTGCCAGCAGCTCATCGGACCTTCGAGGGGGCCTCTCCTACGAGCAGTACTTC. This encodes CASSSSDLRGGLSYEQYF.

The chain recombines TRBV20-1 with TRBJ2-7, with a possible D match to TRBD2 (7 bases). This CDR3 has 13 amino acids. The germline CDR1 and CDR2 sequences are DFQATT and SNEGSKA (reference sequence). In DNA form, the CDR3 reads TGCAGCGGCGGGGGCATTGGGGCCTACGAGCAGTACTTC. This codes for CSGGGIGAYEQYF.

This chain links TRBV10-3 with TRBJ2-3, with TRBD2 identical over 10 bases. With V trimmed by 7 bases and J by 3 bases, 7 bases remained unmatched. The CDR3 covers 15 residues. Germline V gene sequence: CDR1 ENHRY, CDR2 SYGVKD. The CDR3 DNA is TGTGCCATCAAACCTAGCGGGAGTAATACAGATACGCAGTATTTT. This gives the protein CAIKPSGSNTDTQYF.

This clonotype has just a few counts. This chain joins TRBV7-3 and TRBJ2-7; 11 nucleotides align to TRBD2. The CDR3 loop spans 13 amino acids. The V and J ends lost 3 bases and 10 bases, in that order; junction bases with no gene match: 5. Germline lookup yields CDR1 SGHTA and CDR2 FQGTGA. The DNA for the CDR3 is TGTGCCAGCAGCTTTACTAGCGGGAGCCGTCAGTACTTC. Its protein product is CASSFTSGSRQYF.

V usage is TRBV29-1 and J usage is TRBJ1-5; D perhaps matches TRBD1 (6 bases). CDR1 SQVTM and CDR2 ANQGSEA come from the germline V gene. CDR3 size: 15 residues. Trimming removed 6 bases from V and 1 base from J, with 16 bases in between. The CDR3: CSVAQGVGSNQPQHF. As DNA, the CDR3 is TGCAGCGTCGCACAGGGAGTTGGGAGCAATCAGCCCCAGCATTTT.

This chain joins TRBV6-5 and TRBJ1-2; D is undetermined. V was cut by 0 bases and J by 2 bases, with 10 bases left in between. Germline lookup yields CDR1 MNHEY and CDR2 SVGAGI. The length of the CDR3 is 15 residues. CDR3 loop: CASSYSRTGNYGYTF. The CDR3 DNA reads TGTGCCAGCAGTTACTCGAGGACGGGGAACTATGGCTACACCTTC.

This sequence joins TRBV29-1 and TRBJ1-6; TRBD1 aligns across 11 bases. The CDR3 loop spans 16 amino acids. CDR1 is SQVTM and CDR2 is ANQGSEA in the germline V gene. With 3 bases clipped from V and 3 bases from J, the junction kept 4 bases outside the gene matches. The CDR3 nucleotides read TGCAGCGTTGACTCCGGGACAGGGGGCTATAATTCACCCCTCCACTTT. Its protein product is CSVDSGTGGYNSPLHF.

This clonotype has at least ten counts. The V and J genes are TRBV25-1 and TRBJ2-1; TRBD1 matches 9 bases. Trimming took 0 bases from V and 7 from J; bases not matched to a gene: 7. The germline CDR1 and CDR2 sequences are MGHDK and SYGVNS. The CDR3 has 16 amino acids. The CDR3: CASSEYGTGNLNEQFF. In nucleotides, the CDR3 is TGTGCCAGCAGTGAATATGGGACAGGGAATTTAAATGAGCAGTTCTTC.

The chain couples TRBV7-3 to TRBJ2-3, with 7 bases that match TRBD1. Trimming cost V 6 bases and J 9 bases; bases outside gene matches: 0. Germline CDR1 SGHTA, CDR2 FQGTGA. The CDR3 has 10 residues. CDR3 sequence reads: CASRTGTQYF. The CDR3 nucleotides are TGTGCCAGCAGGACAGGGACGCAGTATTTT. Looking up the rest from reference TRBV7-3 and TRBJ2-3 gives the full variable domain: GAGVSQTPSNKVTEKGKYVELRCDPISGHTALYWYRQSLGQGPEFLIYFQGTGAADDSGLPNDRFFAVRPEGSVSTLKIQRTERGDSAVYLCASRTGTQYFGPGTRLTVL.

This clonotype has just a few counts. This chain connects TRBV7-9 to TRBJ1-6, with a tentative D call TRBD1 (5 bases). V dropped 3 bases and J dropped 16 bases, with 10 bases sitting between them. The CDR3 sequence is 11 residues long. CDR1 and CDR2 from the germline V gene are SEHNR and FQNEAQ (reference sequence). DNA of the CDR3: TGTGCCAGCAGCTTGGGGGACCGTCTCCACTTT. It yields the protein CASSLGDRLHF. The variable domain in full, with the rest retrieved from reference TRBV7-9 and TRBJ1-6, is DTGVSQNPRHKITKRGQNVTFRCDPISEHNRLYWYRQTLGQGPEFLTYFQNEAQLEKSRLLSDRFSAERPKGSFSTLEIQRTEQGDSAMYLCASSLGDRLHFGNGTRLTVT.

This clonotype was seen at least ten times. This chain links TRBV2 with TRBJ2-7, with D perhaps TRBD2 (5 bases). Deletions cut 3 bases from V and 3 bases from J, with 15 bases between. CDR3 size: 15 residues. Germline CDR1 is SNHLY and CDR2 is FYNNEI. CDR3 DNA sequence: TGTGCCAGCAGTGAGAGTGACGGGGAGATCTACGAGCAGTACTTC. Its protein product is CASSESDGEIYEQYF.

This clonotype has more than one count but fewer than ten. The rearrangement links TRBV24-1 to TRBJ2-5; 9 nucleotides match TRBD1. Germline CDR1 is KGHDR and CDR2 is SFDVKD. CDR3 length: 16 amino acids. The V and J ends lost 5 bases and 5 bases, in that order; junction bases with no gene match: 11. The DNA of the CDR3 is TGTGCCACCAGTGGGCCCCAGGACAGGGGTATGGAGACCCAGTACTTC. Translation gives CATSGPQDRGMETQYF.

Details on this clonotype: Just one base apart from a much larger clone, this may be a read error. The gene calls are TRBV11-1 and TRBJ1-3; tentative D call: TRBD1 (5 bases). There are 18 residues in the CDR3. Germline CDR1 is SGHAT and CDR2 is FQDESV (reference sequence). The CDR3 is CVSSLIGAAGPSGNTIYF. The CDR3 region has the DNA TGTGTCAGCAGCTTAATCGGGGCAGCCGGCCCCTCTGGAAACACCATATATTTT. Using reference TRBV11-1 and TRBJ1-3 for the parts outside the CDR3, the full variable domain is EAEVAQSPRYKITEKSQAVAFWCDPISGHATLYWYRQILGQGPELLVQFQDESVVDDSQLPKDRFSAERLKGVDSTLKIQPAELGDSAMYLCVSSLIGAAGPSGNTIYFGEGSWLTVV.

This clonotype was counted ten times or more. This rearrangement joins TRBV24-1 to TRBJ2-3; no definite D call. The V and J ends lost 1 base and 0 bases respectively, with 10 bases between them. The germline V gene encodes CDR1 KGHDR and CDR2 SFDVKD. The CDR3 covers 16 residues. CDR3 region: CATSDFQGTSTDTQYF. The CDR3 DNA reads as TGTGCCACCAGTGATTTTCAAGGAACTAGCACAGATACGCAGTATTTT.

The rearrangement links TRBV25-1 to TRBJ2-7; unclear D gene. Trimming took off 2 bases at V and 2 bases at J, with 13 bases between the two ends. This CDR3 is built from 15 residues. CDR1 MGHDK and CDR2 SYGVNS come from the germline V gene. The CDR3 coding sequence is TGTGCCAGCAGTGAAAGAGTTGGCTTCACCTACGAGCAGTACTTC. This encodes CASSERVGFTYEQYF.

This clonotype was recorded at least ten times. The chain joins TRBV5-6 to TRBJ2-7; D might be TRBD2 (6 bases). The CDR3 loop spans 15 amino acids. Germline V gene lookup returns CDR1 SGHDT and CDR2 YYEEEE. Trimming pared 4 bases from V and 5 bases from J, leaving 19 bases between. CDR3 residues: CASSDPPGVGHEQYF. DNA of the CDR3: TGTGCCAGCAGCGACCCGCCGGGAGTAGGCCACGAGCAGTACTTC.

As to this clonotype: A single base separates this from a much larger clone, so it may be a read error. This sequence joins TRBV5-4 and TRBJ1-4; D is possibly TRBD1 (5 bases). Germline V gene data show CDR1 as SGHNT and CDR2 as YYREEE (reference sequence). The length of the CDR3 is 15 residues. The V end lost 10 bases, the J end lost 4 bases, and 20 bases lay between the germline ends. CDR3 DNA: TGTGCCTGCTCTCTCCGGGGACTGCTTAATGAAAAACTGTTTTTT. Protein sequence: CACSLRGLLNEKLFF.

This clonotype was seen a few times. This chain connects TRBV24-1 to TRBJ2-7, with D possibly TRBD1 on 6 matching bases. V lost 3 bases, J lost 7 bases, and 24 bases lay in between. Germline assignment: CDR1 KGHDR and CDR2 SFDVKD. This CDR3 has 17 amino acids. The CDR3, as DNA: TGTGCCACCAGTGATCCTACGCAGGGGCCTTATTACCGTGAGCAGTACTTC. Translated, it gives CATSDPTQGPYYREQYF.

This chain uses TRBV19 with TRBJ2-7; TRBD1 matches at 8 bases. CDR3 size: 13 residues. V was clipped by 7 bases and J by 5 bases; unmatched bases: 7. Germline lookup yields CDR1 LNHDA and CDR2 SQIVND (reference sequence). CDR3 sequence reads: CASTGQGIHEQYF. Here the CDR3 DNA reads TGTGCCAGTACAGGACAGGGCATCCACGAGCAGTACTTC.

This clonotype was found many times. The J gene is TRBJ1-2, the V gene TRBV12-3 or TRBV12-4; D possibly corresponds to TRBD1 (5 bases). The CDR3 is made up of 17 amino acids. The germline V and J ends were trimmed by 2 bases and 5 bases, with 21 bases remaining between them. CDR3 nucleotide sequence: TGTGCCAGCAGTTTATCAGGGATAACGACAGATAGATATGGCTACACCTTC. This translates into CASSLSGITTDRYGYTF.

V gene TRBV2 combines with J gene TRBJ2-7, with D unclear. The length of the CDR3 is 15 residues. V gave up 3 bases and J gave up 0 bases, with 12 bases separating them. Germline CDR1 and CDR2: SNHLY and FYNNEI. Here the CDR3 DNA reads TGTGCCAGCAGTGAGGGCCCTCGAAGCTCCTACGAGCAGTACTTC. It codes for CASSEGPRSSYEQYF.

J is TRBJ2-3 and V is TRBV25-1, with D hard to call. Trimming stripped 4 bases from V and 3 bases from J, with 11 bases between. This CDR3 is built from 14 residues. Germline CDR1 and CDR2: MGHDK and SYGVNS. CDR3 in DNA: TGTGCCAGCAGTGGACTGTATGGGACAGATACGCAGTATTTT. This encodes CASSGLYGTDTQYF.